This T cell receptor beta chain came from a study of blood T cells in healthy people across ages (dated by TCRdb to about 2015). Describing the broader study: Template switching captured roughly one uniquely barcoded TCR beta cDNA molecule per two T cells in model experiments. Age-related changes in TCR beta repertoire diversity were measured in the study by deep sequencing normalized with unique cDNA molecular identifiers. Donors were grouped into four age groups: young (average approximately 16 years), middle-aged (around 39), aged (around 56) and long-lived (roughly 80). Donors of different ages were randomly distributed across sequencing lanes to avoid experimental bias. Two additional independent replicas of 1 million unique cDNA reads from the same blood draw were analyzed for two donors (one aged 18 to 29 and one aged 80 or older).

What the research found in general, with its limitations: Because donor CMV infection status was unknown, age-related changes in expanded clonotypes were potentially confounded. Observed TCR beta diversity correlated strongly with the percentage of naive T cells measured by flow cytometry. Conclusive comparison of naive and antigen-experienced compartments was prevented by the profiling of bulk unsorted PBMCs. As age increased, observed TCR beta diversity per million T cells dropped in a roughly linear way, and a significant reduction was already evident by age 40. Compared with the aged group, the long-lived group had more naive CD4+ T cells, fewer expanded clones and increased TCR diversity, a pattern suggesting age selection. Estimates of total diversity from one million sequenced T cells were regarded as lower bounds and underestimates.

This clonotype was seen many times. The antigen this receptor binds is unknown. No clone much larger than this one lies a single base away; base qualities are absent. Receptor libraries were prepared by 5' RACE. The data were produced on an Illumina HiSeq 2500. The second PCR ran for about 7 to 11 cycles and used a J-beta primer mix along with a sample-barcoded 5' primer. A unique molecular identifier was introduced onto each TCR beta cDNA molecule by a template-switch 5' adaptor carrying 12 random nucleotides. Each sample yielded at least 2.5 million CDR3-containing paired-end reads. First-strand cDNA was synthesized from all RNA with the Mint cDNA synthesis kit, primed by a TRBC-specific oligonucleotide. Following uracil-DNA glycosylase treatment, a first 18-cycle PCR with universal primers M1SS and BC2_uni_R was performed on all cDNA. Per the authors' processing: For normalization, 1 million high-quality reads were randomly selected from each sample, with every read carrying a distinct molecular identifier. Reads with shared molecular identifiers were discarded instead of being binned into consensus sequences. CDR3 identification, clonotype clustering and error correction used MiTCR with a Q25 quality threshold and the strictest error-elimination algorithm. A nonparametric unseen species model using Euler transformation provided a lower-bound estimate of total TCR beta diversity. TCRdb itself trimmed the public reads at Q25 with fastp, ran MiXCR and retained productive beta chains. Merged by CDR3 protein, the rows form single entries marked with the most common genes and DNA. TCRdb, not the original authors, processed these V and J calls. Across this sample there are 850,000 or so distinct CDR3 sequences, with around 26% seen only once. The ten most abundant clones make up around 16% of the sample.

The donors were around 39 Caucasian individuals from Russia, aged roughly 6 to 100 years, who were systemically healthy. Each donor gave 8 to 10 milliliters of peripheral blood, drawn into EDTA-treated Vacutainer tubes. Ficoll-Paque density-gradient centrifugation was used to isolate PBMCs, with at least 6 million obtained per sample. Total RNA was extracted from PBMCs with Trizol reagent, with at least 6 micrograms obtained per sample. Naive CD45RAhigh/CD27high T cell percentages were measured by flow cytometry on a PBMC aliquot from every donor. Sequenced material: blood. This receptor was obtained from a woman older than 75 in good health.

The CDR3 region has the sequence CASSQPGGQGRNEQFF. The sequenced DNA: TGTGCCAGCAGCCAACCTGGCGGACAGGGGAGGAATGAGCAGTTCTTC. Recombination linked TRBV14 to TRBJ2-1, with TRBD1 identical over 9 junction bases. The CDR3, cysteine through phenylalanine, is 16 amino acids long. Only the CDR3 portion is preserved as DNA: 48 bases, with reading frame beginning at the first base. V ends up 2 bases short and J 7 bases short, with an unmatched junction base count of 9. Taken from the germline V gene, the CDR1 and CDR2 loops are SGHDN and FVKESK.